This T cell receptor beta chain was captured by sequencing in a study of T cell repertoires in cytomegalovirus infection. Broader study findings: Carriage of CMV together with the relevant HLA was identifiable through cumulative public TCR beta family frequency.

TCRdb independently ran MiXCR on the reads; one entry per CDR3 protein. The table has 900,000 to 950,000 distinct CDR3 sequences, under 40% seen once. The CDR3 has 11 residues. V was pared by 7 bases and J by 11 bases, with 14 bases between. From germline, CDR1 is SNHLY and CDR2 FYNNEI. Of note for this clonotype: What it binds is unknown.

The gene calls are TRBV2 and TRBJ1-1; no clear D. The sample was cultured CD8+ T cells from PBMCs, taken from culture after CMV antigen stimulation. The sequence derives from a human donor in good health (CMV status not recorded). Some clones in this sample may be carry-over from other donors' samples. CDR3 residues: CASTHGVLAFF. CDR3 in DNA: TGTGCCAGCACCCATGGGGTGCTGGCTTTCTTT. Full variable domain (missing parts from reference TRBV2 and TRBJ1-1): EPEVTQTPSHQVTQMGQEVILRCVPISNHLYFYWYRQILGQKVEFLVSFYNNEISEKSEIFDDQFSVERPDGSNFTLKIRSTKLEDSAMYFCASTHGVLAFFGQGTRLTVV.